One and the same sample provided the 10 T cell receptor beta chains below, sequenced in a study of T cells expressing NK-cell markers. TCRdb derives one entry per CDR3 protein from the 5' RACE reads, leaving out DNA. The sample shows 500,000 or so distinct CDR3 sequences, and about 3.6% sits with its ten largest clones. Sequenced sample: blood T cells: a sorted CD56 or NKG2C T cell subset, CD4+ or CD8+ T cells, or bulk PBMC T cells (not recorded which). These receptors were collected from a man younger than 35 in good health.

The chain employs TRBV29-1 and TRBJ2-5; TCRdb outputs TRBD1, but without DNA this stays unchecked. Germline values: CDR1 SQVTM, CDR2 ANQGSEA. The CDR3 runs 14 residues. This CDR3 is CSVLGRAPQETQYF.

The chain has TRBV11-3 and TRBJ2-1; TCRdb gives TRBD2 as the D gene, but with no DNA this cannot be confirmed. The CDR3 is 16 amino acids. The germline V gene has CDR1 SGHNT and CDR2 YENEEA. The CDR3 region is CASSPPVAGSYNEQFF.

The chain uses TRBV24-1 and TRBJ2-1. Germline V gene sequence: CDR1 KGHDR, CDR2 SFDVKD. The CDR3 extends over 13 amino acids. The CDR3 loop is CATNGSPLNEQFF.

This chain joins TRBV30 and TRBJ2-2; without DNA, the TCRdb call of TRBD2 cannot be checked. The CDR3 has 17 residues. In germline, CDR1 is GTSNPN, CDR2 SVGIG (reference sequence). CDR3 sequence: CAWNRPSRTSSDRELFF.

V is TRBV12-3 or TRBV12-4 and J is TRBJ1-3. This CDR3 spans 16 amino acids. This chain's CDR3 is CASTIPGLNSGNTIYF.

This sequence joins TRBV7-2 and TRBJ2-7; TCRdb gives TRBD1 as the D gene, but with no DNA this cannot be confirmed. Germline CDR1 and CDR2: SGHTA and FQGNSA. The CDR3 totals 15 residues. This chain's CDR3 is CASSLSAGDTYEQYF.

The chain links TRBV11-2 to TRBJ1-1. The CDR3 has 13 amino acids. Germline CDR1 reads SGHAT; CDR2 reads FQNNGV. The CDR3 loop reads CASSLAEGLGAFF. The full variable domain, in which reference TRBV11-2 and TRBJ1-1 provide the parts outside the CDR3, is EAGVAQSPRYKIIEKRQSVAFWCNPISGHATLYWYQQILGQGPKLLIQFQNNGVVDDSQLPKDRFSAERLKGVDSTLKIQPAKLEDSAVYLCASSLAEGLGAFFGQGTRLTVV.

J is TRBJ2-7 and V is TRBV20-1; TCRdb names TRBD2, which stays unverified in the absence of DNA. The CDR3 runs 15 residues. The germline CDR1 and CDR2 sequences are DFQATT and SNEGSKA (reference sequence). The CDR3 region is CSARIPGLSSYEQYF.

J is TRBJ2-3 and V is TRBV7-3; TCRdb's D call, TRBD1, is unchecked because there is no DNA. The CDR3 spans 14 residues. The germline V gene has CDR1 SGHTA and CDR2 FQGTGA. The CDR3 here is CASSLTLGADTQYF. Using reference TRBV7-3 and TRBJ2-3 for the parts outside the CDR3, the full variable domain is GAGVSQTPSNKVTEKGKYVELRCDPISGHTALYWYRQSLGQGPEFLIYFQGTGAADDSGLPNDRFFAVRPEGSVSTLKIQRTERGDSAVYLCASSLTLGADTQYFGPGTRLTVL.

The chain joins TRBV5-1 to TRBJ2-3; the D call from TCRdb, TRBD2, cannot be confirmed without DNA. CDR3 size: 19 residues. CDR1 and CDR2 from the germline V gene are SGHRS and YFSETQ. The CDR3 reads CASSPGEAGRATRTDTQYF.